This T cell receptor beta chain was captured in a study of T-cell memory formation after mild COVID-19. About the study: For the most part, TCR clusters were specific to one donor.

TCRdb independently ran MiXCR on the 5' RACE reads; one entry per CDR3 protein. The sample records 92,000 or so distinct CDR3 sequences, about 16% being singletons. CDR1 is MGHRA and CDR2 is YSYEKL in the germline V gene. Trimming stripped 0 bases from V and 8 bases from J, with 19 bases between. This CDR3 contains 17 residues. There are a few counts of this clonotype. The chain joins TRBV4-1 to TRBJ1-4; D may be TRBD1 (6 bases). This TCR came from a man between 18 and 35 years old who had mild COVID-19 (a few samples of this study predate the infection). Cell type and time point are not known. The source material was PBMCs or a T cell subset sorted from them (not recorded which). The CDR3 DNA reads as TGCGCCAGCAGCCAAGATATGGCCTCGTACAGGGAGGAAAAACTGTTTTTT. Protein sequence: CASSQDMASYREEKLFF.